Below, one TCR beta chain is given with its context. In this sample, this clone turned up a few times. The specificity of this receptor is unknown. Within one base of it there is no much larger clone, and no base qualities were kept. Spanning cysteine to phenylalanine, the CDR3 consists of 12 amino acids. Just the 36-base CDR3 DNA is kept, in frame starting at base 1. CDR1 and CDR2 were assigned from the germline V gene as MNHEY and SVGAGI. V loses 8 bases of germline sequence and J loses 3 bases, and the interval between the two ends is 7 bases. The entry originates in a study of beta chain features in type 1 diabetes (dated by TCRdb to 2017 to 2018). General notes on the study: No differences in mean age, gender distribution, total cell number or subset yield were found between patients and healthy donors. Across all samples, some 99 million sorted cells were examined, and cell number per subset correlated strongly with RNA yield. In the study, TCRB repertoires of sorted circulating CD4+ T cell subsets from recently diagnosed type 1 diabetes patients were compared with those of matched healthy donors. Whereas all 30 or so donors provided naive and central memory subsets, regulatory and stem cell-like memory subsets were isolated from just 8 patients and roughly eight healthy donors.

Each donor gave one peripheral blood draw, averaging approximately 120 mL, which was collected into heparinised tubes. A BD FACSAria II was used to sort naive, central memory, regulatory and stem cell-like memory CD4+ T cells with a panel that included CD45RO, CCR7, CD25, CD127, CD95 and CD27. Purity was above 95% for every sorted population. PBMCs were separated immediately by Lymphoprep density gradient centrifugation and were stained directly, without being cultured. To minimize batch effects, samples were stained and sorted in pairs, one healthy donor with one patient per experiment. The entire amount of isolated RNA was reverse transcribed using the High Capacity cDNA Reverse Transcription Kit, so the sequenced TCRB transcripts were expressed ones. Deep immunoSEQ sequencing was applied to naive, central memory and regulatory T cell samples, giving an average of around 4 million total reads per sample. After sorted cells were lysed in RLT buffer, RNA was extracted with DNase-treated RNeasy Micro or Mini kits, with the choice depending on cell number. To prevent cross-contamination, each cell subset was processed individually, whereas patient and healthy donor samples were processed jointly. TCRB sequences were amplified from cDNA with the immunoSEQ multiplex PCR, producing 87-bp fragments spanning the CDR3 region. Sequencing of the amplicons was done on the Illumina HiSeq platform. In the authors' own workflow: PCR bias was corrected computationally using synthetic template baselines, and reads within Hamming distance 2 were collapsed, with unmergeable singletons discarded. Reads were aligned to IMGT to assign V, D and J genes, CDR3 length, and insertions or deletions at six rearrangement sites. Within each subset, clonotype counts were normalized to sorted cell number, and only after that were true diversity and Gini coefficients computed with the tcR R package. Repertoire sharing was quantified using the overlap coefficient calculated on TCRB nucleotide sequences. Out-of-frame TCRB sequences from naive cells were analyzed as a proxy for the pre-selection repertoire. In TCRdb, the immuneACCESS table is reduced to in-frame sequences with V and J assigned. These tables do not hold every clone; where another copy was compared, an unresolved V gene accounts for under half, and the others remain unexplained. V and J calls and clone size are given by that table; D and trimming were obtained from the DNA. The sample table shows over 500,000 clones, and about 14% are seen once. The biggest ten clones account for approximately 0.099% of the sample.

General findings and caveats noted by the study authors: The naive, central memory and regulatory TCRB repertoires appeared to resemble one another more closely among patients than among healthy donors. Fewer insertions and more nucleotide deletions at VDJ recombination sites were observed in patients with type 1 diabetes, implying thymic rearrangement abnormalities. Type 1 diabetes patients showed a moderate but significant shortening of TCRB CDR3 length in all four CD4+ subsets. PCR may preferentially amplify shorter templates, but because patient and control samples were amplified and corrected together, any resulting skew would affect both groups equally. Because cDNA rather than genomic DNA was sequenced, highly expressing activated cells could have been over-represented, although no difference in activation and CD3 levels was found between groups. Only small numbers of individuals were included in the HLA sub-analyses, which left unresolved whether HLA type had any influence on TCRB rearrangement.

This receptor was identified in a man aged 18 to 30 in good health. The sequence joins TRBV6-5 to TRBJ2-2; the D segment might be TRBD1 or TRBD2, since each matches 5 bases. The sample was naive CD4+ T cells from blood. The cell subset or site label, read with the paper, signifies: true naive CD4+ T cells. Here the CDR3 is given as CASGTDTGELFF. At the DNA level, the sequence is TGTGCCAGCGGGACGGACACCGGGGAGCTGTTTTTT.